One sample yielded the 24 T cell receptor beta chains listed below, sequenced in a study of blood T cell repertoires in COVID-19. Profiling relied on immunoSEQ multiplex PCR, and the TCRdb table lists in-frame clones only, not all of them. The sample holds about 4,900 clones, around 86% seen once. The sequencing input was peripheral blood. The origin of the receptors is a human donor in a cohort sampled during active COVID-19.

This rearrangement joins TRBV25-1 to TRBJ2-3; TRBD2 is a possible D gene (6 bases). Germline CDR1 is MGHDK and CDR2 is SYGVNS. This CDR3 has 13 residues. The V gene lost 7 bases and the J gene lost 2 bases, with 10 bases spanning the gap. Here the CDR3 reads CASMSGYTDTQYF. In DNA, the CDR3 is TGTGCCAGCATGAGCGGGTACACAGATACGCAGTATTTT.

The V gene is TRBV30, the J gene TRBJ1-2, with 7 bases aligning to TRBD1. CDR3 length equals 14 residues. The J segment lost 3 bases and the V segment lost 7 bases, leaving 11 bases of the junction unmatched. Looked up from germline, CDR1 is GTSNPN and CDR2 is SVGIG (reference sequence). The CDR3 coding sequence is TGTGCCTCGACCGGACAGGCTGATGACTATGGCTACACCTTC. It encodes CASTGQADDYGYTF. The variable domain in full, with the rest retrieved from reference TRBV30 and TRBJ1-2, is SQTIHQWPATLVQPVGSPLSLECTVEGTSNPNLYWYRQAAGRGLQLLFYSVGIGQISSEVPQNLSASRPQDRQFILSSKKLLLSDSGFYLCASTGQADDYGYTFGSGTRLTVV.

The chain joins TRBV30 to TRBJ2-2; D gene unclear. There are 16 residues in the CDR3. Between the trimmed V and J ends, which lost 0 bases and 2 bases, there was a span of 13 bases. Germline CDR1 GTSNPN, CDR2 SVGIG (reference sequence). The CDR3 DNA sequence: TGTGCCTGGAGTGTAAATCTTCTTTATAACACCGGGGAGCTGTTTTTT. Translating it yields CAWSVNLLYNTGELFF.

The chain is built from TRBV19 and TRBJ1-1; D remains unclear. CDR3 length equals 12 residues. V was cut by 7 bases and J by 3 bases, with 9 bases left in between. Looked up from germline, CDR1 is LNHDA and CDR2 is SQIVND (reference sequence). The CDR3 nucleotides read TGTGCCAGTATCGGGGATCACACTGAAGCTTTCTTT. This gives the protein CASIGDHTEAFF.

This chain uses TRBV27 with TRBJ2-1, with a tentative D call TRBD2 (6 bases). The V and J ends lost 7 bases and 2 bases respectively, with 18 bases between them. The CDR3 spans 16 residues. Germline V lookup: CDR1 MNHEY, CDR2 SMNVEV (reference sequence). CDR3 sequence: CASNGLGGVAYNEQFF. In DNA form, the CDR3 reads TGTGCCAGCAATGGGCTGGGGGGAGTGGCCTACAATGAGCAGTTCTTC.

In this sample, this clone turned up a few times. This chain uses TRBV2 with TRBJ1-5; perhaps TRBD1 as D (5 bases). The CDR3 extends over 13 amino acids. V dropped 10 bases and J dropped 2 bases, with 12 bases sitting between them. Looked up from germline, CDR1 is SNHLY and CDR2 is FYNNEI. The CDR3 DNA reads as TGTGCCACCGGAGGGGTTGGCAATCAGCCCCAGCATTTT. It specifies CATGGVGNQPQHF.

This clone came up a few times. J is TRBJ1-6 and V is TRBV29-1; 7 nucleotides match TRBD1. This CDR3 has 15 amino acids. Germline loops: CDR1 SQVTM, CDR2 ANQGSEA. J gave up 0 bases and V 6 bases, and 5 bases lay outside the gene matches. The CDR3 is CSVMTGSSYNSPLHF. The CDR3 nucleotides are TGCAGCGTGATGACAGGGAGCTCCTATAATTCACCCCTCCACTTT.

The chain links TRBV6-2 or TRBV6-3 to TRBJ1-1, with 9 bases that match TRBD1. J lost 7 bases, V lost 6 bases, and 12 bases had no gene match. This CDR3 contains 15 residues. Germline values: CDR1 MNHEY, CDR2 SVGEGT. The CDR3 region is CASSPLGQGGNEAFF. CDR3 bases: TGTGCCAGCAGCCCTTTGGGACAGGGAGGTAATGAAGCTTTCTTT.

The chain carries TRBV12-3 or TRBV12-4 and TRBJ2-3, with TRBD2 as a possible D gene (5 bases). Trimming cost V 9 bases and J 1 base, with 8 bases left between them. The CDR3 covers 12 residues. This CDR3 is CASHGGTDTQYF. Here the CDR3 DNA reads TGTGCCAGTCACGGGGGCACAGATACGCAGTATTTT.

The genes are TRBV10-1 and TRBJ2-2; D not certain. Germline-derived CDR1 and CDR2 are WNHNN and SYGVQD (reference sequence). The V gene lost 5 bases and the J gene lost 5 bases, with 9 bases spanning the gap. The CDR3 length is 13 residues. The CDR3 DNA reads TGCGCCAGCAGTCCTAGTGGTACCGGGGAGCTGTTTTTT. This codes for CASSPSGTGELFF.

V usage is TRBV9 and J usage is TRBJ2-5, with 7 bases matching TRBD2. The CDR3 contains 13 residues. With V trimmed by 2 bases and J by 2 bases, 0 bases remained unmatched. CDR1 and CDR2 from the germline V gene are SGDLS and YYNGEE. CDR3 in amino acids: CASSVSGQETQYF. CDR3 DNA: TGTGCCAGCAGCGTTAGCGGGCAAGAGACCCAGTACTTC.

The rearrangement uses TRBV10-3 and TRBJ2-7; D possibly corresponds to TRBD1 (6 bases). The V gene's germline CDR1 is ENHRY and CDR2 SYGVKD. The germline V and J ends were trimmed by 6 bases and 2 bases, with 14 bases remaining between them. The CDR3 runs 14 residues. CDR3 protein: CAIRDDRNAYEQYF. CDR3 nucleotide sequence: TGTGCCATCAGAGATGACAGGAATGCCTACGAGCAGTACTTC.

CDR3 coding DNA: TGTGCCAGCAGCCGGATCCTCGGGGACCAAGAGACCCAGTACTTC. As protein: CASSRILGDQETQYF. The gene calls are TRBV5-4 and TRBJ2-5, with D possibly being TRBD2 (5 bases). Trimming took 4 bases from V and 0 from J, leaving 13 bases between them. The CDR3 runs to 15 residues. From germline, CDR1 is SGHNT and CDR2 YYREEE (reference sequence).

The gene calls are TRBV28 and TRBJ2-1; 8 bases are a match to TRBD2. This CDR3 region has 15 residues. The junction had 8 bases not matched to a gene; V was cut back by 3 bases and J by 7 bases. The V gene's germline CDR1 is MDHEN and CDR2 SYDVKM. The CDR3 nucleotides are TGTGCCAGCAGTTTCCTCGGGGGGGCTGGGAATGAGCAGTTCTTC. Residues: CASSFLGGAGNEQFF.

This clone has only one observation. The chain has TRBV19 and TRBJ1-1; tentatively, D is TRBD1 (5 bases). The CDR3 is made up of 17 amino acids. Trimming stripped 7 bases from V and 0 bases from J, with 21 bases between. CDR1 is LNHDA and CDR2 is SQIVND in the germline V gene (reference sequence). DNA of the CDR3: TGTGCCAGTACCCATGCAGGGCTTCGCCCCTTGAACACTGAAGCTTTCTTT. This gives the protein CASTHAGLRPLNTEAFF.

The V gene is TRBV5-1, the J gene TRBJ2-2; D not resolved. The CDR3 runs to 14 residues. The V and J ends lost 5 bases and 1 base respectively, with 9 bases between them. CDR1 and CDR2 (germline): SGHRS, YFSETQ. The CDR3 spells CASRPNRNTGELFF. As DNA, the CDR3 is TGCGCCAGCAGGCCTAACAGGAACACCGGGGAGCTGTTTTTT.

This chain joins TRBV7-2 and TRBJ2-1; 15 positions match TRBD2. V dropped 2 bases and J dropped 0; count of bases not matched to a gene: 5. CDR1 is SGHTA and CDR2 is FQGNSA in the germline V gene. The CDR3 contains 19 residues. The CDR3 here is CASSLIGLAGGFSYNEQFF. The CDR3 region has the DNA TGTGCCAGCAGCTTAATTGGACTAGCGGGGGGGTTCTCCTACAATGAGCAGTTCTTC.

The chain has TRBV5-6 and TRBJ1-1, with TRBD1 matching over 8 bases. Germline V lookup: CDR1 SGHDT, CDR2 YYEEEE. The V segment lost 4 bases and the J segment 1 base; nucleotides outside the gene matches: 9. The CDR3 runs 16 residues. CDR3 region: CASSRTTGVANTEAFF. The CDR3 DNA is TGTGCCAGCAGCCGGACGACAGGGGTGGCGAACACTGAAGCTTTCTTT.

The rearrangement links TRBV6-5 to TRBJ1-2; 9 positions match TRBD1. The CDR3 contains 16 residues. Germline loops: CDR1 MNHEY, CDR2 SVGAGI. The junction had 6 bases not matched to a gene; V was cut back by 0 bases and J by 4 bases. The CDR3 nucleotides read TGTGCCAGCAGTTACTCAGGACAGGGGAGGCTCTATGGCTACACCTTC. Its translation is CASSYSGQGRLYGYTF.

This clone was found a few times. The CDR3 nucleotides are TGTGCCAGCATGGAGGGGCGCTCCCACTCCTACGAGCAGTACTTC. Translating it yields CASMEGRSHSYEQYF. V gene TRBV2 combines with J gene TRBJ2-7; TRBD2 is a possible D gene (6 bases). V gave up 7 bases and J gave up 0 bases, with 16 bases separating them. In germline, CDR1 is SNHLY, CDR2 FYNNEI. The CDR3 runs 15 residues.

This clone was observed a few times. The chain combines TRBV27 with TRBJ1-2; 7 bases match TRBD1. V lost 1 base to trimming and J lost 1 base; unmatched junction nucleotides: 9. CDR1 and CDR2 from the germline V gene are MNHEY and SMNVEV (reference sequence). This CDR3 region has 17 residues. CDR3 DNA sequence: TGTGCCAGCAGTTTATTTTTCGGGGACAGCGTTAACTATGGCTACACCTTC. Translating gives CASSLFFGDSVNYGYTF.

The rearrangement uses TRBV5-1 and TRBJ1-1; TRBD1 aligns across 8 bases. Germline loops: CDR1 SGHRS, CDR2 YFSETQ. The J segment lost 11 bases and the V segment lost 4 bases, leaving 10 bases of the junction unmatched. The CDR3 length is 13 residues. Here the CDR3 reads CASSPIGQGRAFF. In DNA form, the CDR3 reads TGCGCCAGCAGCCCAATCGGACAGGGTAGGGCTTTCTTT.

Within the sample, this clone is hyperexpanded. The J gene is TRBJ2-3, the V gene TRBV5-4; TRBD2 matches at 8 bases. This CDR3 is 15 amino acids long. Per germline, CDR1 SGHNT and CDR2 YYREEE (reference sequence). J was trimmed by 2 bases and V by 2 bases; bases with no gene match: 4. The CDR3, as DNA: TGTGCCAGCAGCTTAGCGGGAGTACTCACAGATACGCAGTATTTT. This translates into CASSLAGVLTDTQYF.

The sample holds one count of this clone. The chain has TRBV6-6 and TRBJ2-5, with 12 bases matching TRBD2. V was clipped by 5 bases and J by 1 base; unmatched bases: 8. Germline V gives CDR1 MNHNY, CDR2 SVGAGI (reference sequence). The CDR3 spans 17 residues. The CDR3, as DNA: TGTGCCAGCAGTCAAACGGGACTAGCGGGCCGCCAAGAGACCCAGTACTTC. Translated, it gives CASSQTGLAGRQETQYF.